Listed below are T cell receptor beta chains from one sample, sequenced in a study of cytomegalovirus exposure and HLA in healthy donors. Profiling relied on immunoSEQ multiplex PCR, and the TCRdb table lists in-frame clones only, not all of them. Here the sample spans roughly 200,000 clones, less than 80% being singletons. The sample taken for sequencing was PBMCs. The receptors shown here come from a woman aged 25 to 45 in good health and CMV-seropositive. Each CDR3 is given without its conserved first and last residue.

V	J	length	CDR3
TRBV11-2	TRBJ1-1	15	ASSFTYGRLKNTEAF
TRBV9	TRBJ2-1	13	ASSVGGGDYNEQF
TRBV11-2	TRBJ2-5	13	ASSFRTGVFATQY
TRBV9	TRBJ1-5	9	AVGGGQPQH
TRBV5-4	TRBJ2-7	13	ASSLGQNQPYEQY
TRBV5-8	TRBJ2-7	13	ASSLPGQGSYEQY
TRBV2	TRBJ2-5	13	ASSERPGGRETQY
TRBV9	TRBJ1-1	13	ASSPTTGIPTEAF
TRBV16	TRBJ2-7	13	ASSQYGQGTYEQY
TRBV4-1	TRBJ2-1	13	ASSQEVVSYNEQF
TRBV4-2	TRBJ2-7	14	ASSRGGQGASYEQY
TRBV5-1	TRBJ2-2	13	ASSLEGRAAGELF
TRBV27	TRBJ1-5	12	ASSLRTGLQPQH
TRBV4-3	TRBJ2-7	12	ASSQDAGYREQY
TRBV27	TRBJ1-2	14	ASSFSPGTGGRGYT
TRBV29-1	TRBJ1-2	10	SVEDNGYGYT
TRBV5-1	TRBJ2-7	14	ASSLVFGTGGYEQY
TRBV4-1	TRBJ2-7	14	ASSQSGQGALDEQY
TRBV11-3	TRBJ2-7	15	ASSFAPTGQVPYEQY
TRBV6-5	TRBJ1-1	12	ASRGHRGETEAF
TRBV6-5	TRBJ2-7	14	ASSYLLGAGFYEQY
TRBV7-9	TRBJ2-5	14	ASSHIGGGRILAQY
TRBV6-1	TRBJ1-5	12	ASRDRGTNQPQH
TRBV4-3	TRBJ2-7	11	ASSLGLAYEQY
TRBV14	TRBJ2-3	13	ASSQLAGLTDTQY
TRBV5-5	TRBJ2-3	11	ASAGLSTDTQY
TRBV10-3	TRBJ1-1	13	AISDPGIENTEAF
TRBV5-1	TRBJ2-5	13	ASSRGGMGEETQY